Listed below are T cell receptor beta chains from one sample, sequenced in a study of cytomegalovirus exposure and HLA in healthy donors. TCRdb's copy holds only in-frame clones and misses some; the assay was immunoSEQ multiplex PCR. The sample lists approximately 130,000 clones, under 10% seen once, with 6.5% to 8.5% in the top ten. Sequenced: PBMCs. The receptor source for this set is a woman between 40 and 50 years old in good health and CMV-seropositive. CDR3s include the opening cysteine and the closing phenylalanine or tryptophan. D genes are given only for firm matches. For some rows the clone size is stated as once, few or many, or as a class when expanded; others skip it.

J,D,V,size,DNA,CDR3
TRBJ2-4,-,TRBV2,few,TGTGCCAGCAGCGAGCAAGGGATAGGGACAAAAAACATTCAGTACTTC,CASSEQGIGTKNIQYF
TRBJ1-3,TRBD1,TRBV7-2,-,TGTGCCAGCAGCAAGGACAGGGCCGGGGGGACCATATATTTT,CASSKDRAGGTIYF
TRBJ1-4,-,TRBV5-1,few,TGCGCCAGCAGCCTGGAGGGGAGGGGAAATAATGAAAAACTGTTTTTT,CASSLEGRGNNEKLFF
TRBJ1-4,-,TRBV6-1,few,TGTGCCAGCAGAGCTTCGACAGGCCGGTACGAAAAACTGTTTTTT,CASRASTGRYEKLFF
TRBJ1-6,TRBD1,TRBV5-1,few,TGCGCCAGCAGCTTGGGCGGGACAGGTAATTCACCCCTCCACTTT,CASSLGGTGNSPLHF
TRBJ2-6,-,TRBV15,few,TGTGCCACCAGCAGACCAACAACAGGAGCTGGGGCCAACGTCCTGACTTTC,CATSRPTTGAGANVLTF
TRBJ2-7,-,TRBV11-2,-,TGTGCCAGCAGCGGGGGCGGGGGCGATTTTTACGAGCAGTACTTC,CASSGGGGDFYEQYF
TRBJ1-2,-,TRBV7-8,-,TGTGCCAGCAGCTGGCGGGGGACTCCTGGAGGCTACACCTTC,CASSWRGTPGGYTF
TRBJ2-2,TRBD1,TRBV19,-,TGTGCCAGTAGTATAGCAGGGGGCACCGGGGAGCTGTTTTTT,CASSIAGGTGELFF
TRBJ2-2,-,TRBV5-1,-,TGCGCCAGCAGGGCAGGGTCGGGCAACACCGGGGAGCTGTTTTTT,CASRAGSGNTGELFF
TRBJ1-2,-,TRBV4-1,few,TGCGCCAGCAGCCAAGACCCCGGGCCTCGGGGACTTAACTATGGCTACACCTTC,CASSQDPGPRGLNYGYTF
TRBJ1-2,-,TRBV7-2,-,TGTGCCAGCAGCTTGGTGACAGGAGTTGGCTACACCTTC,CASSLVTGVGYTF
TRBJ2-1,TRBD2,TRBV6-5,few,TGTGCCAGCAGTTACCAGCGGGAGGGACTTGGGGAGCAGTTCTTC,CASSYQREGLGEQFF
TRBJ2-7,-,TRBV11-3,-,TGTGCCAGCAGCCAAAGGGGGGGCTTTTCCTACGAGCAGTACTTC,CASSQRGGFSYEQYF
TRBJ2-6,TRBD2,TRBV4-1,-,TGCGCCAGCAGCCTAGCGGGGGGTACTGGGGCCAACGTCCTGACTTTC,CASSLAGGTGANVLTF
TRBJ2-1,-,TRBV7-6,few,TGTGCCAGCAGCTTAGCCCCACCACGGGGGAGCAATGAGCAGTTCTTC,CASSLAPPRGSNEQFF
TRBJ2-5,TRBD2,TRBV5-4,-,TGTGCCAGCAGCCGGACTAGCGGGGACCAAGAGACCCAGTACTTC,CASSRTSGDQETQYF
TRBJ1-2,-,TRBV6-5,-,TGTGCCAGCAGTTACGGGAGTTTCCCTAACTATGGCTACACCTTC,CASSYGSFPNYGYTF
TRBJ2-7,-,TRBV16,few,TGTGCCAGCAGCCAATCGGCAGCCTACGAGCAGTACTTC,CASSQSAAYEQYF
TRBJ2-7,-,TRBV11-2,-,TGTGCCAGCAGCAGGGACACCTCCTACGAGCAGTACTTC,CASSRDTSYEQYF
TRBJ1-5,-,TRBV19,few,TGTGCCAGTAGCCTCCTAGGGGATCAGCCCCAGCATTTT,CASSLLGDQPQHF
TRBJ2-2,TRBD1,TRBV10-3,-,TGTGCCTCCGGGACAGGGGCGAACACCGGGGAGCTGTTTTTT,CASGTGANTGELFF
TRBJ2-1,TRBD2,TRBV6-1,once,TGTGCCAGCAGTGAAGAGCGGGGGAGCTCCTACAATGAGCAGTTCTTC,CASSEERGSSYNEQFF
TRBJ2-3,-,TRBV12-5,few,TGTGCTAGTGGTTCGGAATGGACTGGCACAGATACGCAGTATTTT,CASGSEWTGTDTQYF
TRBJ2-7,-,TRBV6-5,-,TGTGCCAGCAGTTACTCGGCAGGGTTTGCCTACGAGCAGTACTTC,CASSYSAGFAYEQYF
TRBJ2-7,-,TRBV14,-,TGTGCCAGCAGCCAAGGCGATTTCTACGAGCAGTACTTC,CASSQGDFYEQYF
TRBJ1-4,-,TRBV19,-,TGTGCCAGTCGAGGGTCTCTTCCTCTAGGAGAAAAACTGTTTTTT,CASRGSLPLGEKLFF
TRBJ2-2,-,TRBV14,few,TGTGCCAGCAGCGTAGCTCTGGCCGGGGAGCTGTTTTTT,CASSVALAGELFF